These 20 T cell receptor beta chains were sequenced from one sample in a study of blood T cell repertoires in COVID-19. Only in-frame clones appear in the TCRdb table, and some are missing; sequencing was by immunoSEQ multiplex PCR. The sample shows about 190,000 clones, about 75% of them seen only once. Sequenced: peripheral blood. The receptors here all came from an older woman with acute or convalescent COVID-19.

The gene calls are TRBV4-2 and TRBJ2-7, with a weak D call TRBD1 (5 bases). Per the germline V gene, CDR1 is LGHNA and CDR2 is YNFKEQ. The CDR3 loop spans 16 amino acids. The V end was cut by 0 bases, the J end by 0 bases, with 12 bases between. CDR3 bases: TGTGCCAGCAGCCAAGACACAGGCATCAGCTCCTACGAGCAGTACTTC. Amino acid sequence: CASSQDTGISSYEQYF.

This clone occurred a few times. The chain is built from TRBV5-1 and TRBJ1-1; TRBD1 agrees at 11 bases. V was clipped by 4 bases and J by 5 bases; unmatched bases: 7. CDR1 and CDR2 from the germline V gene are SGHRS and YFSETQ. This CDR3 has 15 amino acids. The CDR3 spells CASSVGGQGVTEAFF. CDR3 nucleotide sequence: TGCGCCAGCAGCGTAGGGGGACAGGGGGTAACTGAAGCTTTCTTT. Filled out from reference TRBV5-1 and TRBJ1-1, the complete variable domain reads KAGVTQTPRYLIKTRGQQVTLSCSPISGHRSVSWYQQTPGQGLQFLFEYFSETQRNKGNFPGRFSGRQFSNSRSEMNVSTLELGDSALYLCASSVGGQGVTEAFFGQGTRLTVV.

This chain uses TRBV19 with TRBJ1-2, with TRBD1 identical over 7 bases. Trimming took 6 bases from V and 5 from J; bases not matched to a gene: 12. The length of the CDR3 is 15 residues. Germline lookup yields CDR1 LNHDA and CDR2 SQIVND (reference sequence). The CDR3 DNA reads TGTGCCAGTAGAGACCGATCAACAGGGGAGTATGGCTACACCTTC. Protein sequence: CASRDRSTGEYGYTF.

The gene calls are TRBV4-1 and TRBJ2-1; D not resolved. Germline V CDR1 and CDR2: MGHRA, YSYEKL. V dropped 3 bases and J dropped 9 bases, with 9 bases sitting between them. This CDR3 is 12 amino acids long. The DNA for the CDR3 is TGCGCCAGCAGCCAGGAGCTTGGTGAGCAGTTCTTC. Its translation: CASSQELGEQFF.

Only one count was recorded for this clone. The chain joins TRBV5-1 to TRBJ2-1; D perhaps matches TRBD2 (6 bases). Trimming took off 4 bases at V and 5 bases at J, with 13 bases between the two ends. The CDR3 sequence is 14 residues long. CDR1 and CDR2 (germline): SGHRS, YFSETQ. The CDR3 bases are TGCGCCAGCAGCCCGGGACTTTTAGACAATGAGCAGTTCTTC. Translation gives CASSPGLLDNEQFF.

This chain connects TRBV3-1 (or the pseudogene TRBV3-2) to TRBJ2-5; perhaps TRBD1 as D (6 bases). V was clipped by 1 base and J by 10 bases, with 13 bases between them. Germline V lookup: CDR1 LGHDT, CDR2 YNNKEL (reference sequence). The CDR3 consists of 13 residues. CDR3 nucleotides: TGTGCCAGCAGCCAAGGGCAGGGGAGAATCCAGTACTTC. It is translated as CASSQGQGRIQYF.

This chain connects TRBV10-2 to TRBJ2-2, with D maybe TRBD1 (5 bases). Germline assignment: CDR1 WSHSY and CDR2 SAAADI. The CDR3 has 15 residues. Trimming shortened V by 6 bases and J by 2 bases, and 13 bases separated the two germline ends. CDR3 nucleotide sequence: TGCGCCAGCAGAGACAGTAGGATTAACACCGGGGAGCTGTTTTTT. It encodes CASRDSRINTGELFF.

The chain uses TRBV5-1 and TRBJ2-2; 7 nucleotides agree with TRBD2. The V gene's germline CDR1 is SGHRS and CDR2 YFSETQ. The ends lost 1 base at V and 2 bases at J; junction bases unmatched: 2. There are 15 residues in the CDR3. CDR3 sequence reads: CASSLTSVNTGELFF. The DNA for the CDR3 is TGCGCCAGCAGCTTGACTAGCGTCAACACCGGGGAGCTGTTTTTT.

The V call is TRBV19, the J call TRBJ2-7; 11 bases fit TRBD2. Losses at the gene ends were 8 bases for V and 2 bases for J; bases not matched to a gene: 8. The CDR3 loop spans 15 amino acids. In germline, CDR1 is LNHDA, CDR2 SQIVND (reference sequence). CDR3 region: CASRLAGYETYEQYF. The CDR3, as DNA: TGTGCCAGTCGACTAGCGGGGTACGAAACCTACGAGCAGTACTTC.

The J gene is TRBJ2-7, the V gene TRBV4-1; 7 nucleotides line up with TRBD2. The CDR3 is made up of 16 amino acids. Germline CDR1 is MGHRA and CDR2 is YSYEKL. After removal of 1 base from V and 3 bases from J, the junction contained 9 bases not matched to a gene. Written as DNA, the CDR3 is TGCGCCAGCAGCCAAGGCTTTCGAGCGGGGAACTACGAGCAGTACTTC. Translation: CASSQGFRAGNYEQYF.

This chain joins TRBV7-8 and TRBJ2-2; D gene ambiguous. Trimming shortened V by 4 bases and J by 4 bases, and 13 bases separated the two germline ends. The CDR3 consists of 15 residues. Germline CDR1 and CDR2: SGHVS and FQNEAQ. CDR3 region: CASSSHSRPTGELFF. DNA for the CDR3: TGTGCCAGCAGCTCCCACAGTAGGCCCACCGGGGAGCTGTTTTTT.

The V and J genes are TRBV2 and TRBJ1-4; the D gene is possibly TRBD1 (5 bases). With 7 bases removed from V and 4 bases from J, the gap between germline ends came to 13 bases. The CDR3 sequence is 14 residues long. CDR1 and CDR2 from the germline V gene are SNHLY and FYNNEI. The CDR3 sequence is CASKRQLFNEKLFF. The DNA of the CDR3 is TGTGCCAGCAAGAGACAGCTCTTTAATGAAAAACTGTTTTTT. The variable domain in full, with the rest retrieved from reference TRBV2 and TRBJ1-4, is EPEVTQTPSHQVTQMGQEVILRCVPISNHLYFYWYRQILGQKVEFLVSFYNNEISEKSEIFDDQFSVERPDGSNFTLKIRSTKLEDSAMYFCASKRQLFNEKLFFGSGTQLSVL.

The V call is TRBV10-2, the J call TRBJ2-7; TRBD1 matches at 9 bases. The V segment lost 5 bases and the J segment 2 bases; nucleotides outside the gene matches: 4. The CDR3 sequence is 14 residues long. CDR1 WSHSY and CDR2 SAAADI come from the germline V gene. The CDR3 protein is CASSNRGPPYEQYF. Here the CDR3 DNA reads TGCGCCAGCAGTAACAGGGGGCCCCCCTACGAGCAGTACTTC.

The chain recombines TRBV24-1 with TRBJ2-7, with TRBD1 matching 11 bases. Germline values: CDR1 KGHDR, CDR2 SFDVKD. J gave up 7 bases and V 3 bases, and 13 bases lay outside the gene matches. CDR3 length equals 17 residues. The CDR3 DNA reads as TGTGCCACCAGTGATACAACCCCCGGGACAGGGGGTAGGGAGCAGTACTTC. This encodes CATSDTTPGTGGREQYF.

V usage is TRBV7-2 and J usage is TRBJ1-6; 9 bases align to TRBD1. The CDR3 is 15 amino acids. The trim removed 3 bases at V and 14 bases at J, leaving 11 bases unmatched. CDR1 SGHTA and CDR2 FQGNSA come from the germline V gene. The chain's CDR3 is CASSFWGQGIQALHF. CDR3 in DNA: TGTGCCAGCAGCTTTTGGGGACAGGGAATTCAGGCCCTCCACTTT.

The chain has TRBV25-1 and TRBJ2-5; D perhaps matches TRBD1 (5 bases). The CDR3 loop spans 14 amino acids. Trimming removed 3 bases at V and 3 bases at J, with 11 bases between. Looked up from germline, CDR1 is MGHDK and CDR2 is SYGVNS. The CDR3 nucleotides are TGTGCCAGCAGTGACAGGCTCAGGGAAGAGACCCAGTACTTC. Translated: CASSDRLREETQYF.

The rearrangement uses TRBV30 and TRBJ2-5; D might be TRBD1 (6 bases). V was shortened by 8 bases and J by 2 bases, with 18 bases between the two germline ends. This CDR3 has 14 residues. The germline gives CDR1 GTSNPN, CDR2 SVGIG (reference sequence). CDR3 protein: CAANFDRSQETQYF. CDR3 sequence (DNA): TGTGCCGCGAATTTCGACAGGTCACAAGAGACCCAGTACTTC.

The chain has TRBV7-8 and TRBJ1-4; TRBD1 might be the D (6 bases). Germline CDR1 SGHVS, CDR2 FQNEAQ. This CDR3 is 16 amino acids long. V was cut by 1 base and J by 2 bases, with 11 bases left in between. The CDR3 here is CASSLGGLTTNEKLFF. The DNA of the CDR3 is TGTGCCAGCAGCTTAGGGGGGCTTACGACTAATGAAAAACTGTTTTTT.

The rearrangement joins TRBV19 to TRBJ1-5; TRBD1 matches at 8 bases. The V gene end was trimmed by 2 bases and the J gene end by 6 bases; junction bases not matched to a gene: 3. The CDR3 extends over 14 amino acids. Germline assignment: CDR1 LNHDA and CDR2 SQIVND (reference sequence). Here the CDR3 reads CASSITGGSQPQHF. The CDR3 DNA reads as TGTGCCAGTAGTATAACAGGGGGTAGTCAGCCCCAGCATTTT.

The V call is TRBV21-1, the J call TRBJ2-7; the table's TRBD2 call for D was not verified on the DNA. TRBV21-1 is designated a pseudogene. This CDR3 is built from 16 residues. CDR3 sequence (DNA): TGTGCCAGCAGCTACGGAGGGACGGTACGAGCCTACGAGCAGTACTTC. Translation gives CASSYGGTVRAYEQYF.